The 3 T cell receptor beta chains below were found in one sample sequenced in a study of blood T cells in healthy people across ages. Together with a sample-barcoded 5' primer, a J-beta primer mix was included in a second PCR lasting about 7 to 11 cycles. TCRdb re-called the 5' RACE reads through MiXCR, storing one row per CDR3 protein. Here the sample spans fewer than 800,000 distinct CDR3 sequences, 20% to 25% being singletons. Sequences were obtained from blood. The receptors come from a man aged 65 to 85 in good health.

This clonotype was detected a few times. The rearrangement links TRBV28 to TRBJ1-1; D is ambiguous. Germline V CDR1 and CDR2: MDHEN, SYDVKM. The CDR3 totals 14 residues. Trimming took off 7 bases at V and 7 bases at J, with 19 bases between the two ends. The CDR3 DNA reads TGTGCCAGCACCCCGCTAGGGCAAGAGGGTGAAGCTTTCTTT. It yields the protein CASTPLGQEGEAFF.

This clonotype was observed a few times. This chain links TRBV6-5 with TRBJ1-3, with 10 bases identical to TRBD1. V was pared by 2 bases and J by 4 bases, with 5 bases of the junction left unmatched. Germline V CDR1 and CDR2: MNHEY, SVGAGI. The CDR3 has 16 amino acids. Here the CDR3 reads CASSYTGTGEGNTIYF. Here the CDR3 DNA reads TGTGCCAGCAGTTACACTGGGACAGGGGAAGGAAACACCATATATTTT.

The V call is TRBV20-1, the J call TRBJ1-3; D ambiguous. The CDR3 runs 14 residues. CDR1 DFQATT and CDR2 SNEGSKA come from the germline V gene (reference sequence). Trimming took 6 bases from V and 0 from J, leaving 12 bases between them. CDR3 sequence reads: CSARLATSGNTIYF. CDR3 nucleotides: TGCAGTGCCCGTTTGGCTACCTCTGGAAACACCATATATTTT.